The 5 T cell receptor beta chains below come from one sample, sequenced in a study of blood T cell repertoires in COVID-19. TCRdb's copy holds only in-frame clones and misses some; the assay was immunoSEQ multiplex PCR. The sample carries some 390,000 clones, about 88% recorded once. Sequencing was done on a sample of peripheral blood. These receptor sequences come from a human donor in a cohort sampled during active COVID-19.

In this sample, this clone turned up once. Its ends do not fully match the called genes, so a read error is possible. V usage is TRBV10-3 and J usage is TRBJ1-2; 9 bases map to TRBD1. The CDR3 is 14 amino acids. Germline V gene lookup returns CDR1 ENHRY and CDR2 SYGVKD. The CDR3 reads CAISESPAGTGYAF. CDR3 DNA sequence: TGTGCCATCAGTGAGTCTCCGGCCGGGACAGGGTACGCCTTC.

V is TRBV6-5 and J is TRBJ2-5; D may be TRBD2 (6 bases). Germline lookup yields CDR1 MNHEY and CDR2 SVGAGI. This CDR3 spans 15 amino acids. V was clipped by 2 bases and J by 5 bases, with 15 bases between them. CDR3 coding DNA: TGTGCCAGCAGTTACAGACTCCGGGACTCCGAGACCCAGTACTTC. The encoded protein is CASSYRLRDSETQYF.

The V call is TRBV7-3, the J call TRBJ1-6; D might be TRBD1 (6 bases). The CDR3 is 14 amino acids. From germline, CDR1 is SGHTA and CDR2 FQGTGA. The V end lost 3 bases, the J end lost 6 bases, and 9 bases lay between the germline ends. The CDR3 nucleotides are TGTGCCAGCAGCTTTCAAGGGGGTAATTCACCCCTCCACTTT. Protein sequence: CASSFQGGNSPLHF.

The CDR3 loop reads CASSKVWDSETEAFF. CDR3 coding DNA: TGTGCCAGCAGCAAAGTATGGGACTCGGAGACTGAAGCTTTCTTT. The chain recombines TRBV21-1 with TRBJ1-1. TRBV21-1 is a listed pseudogene. This CDR3 contains 15 residues.

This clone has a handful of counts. The CDR3 spells CASSESPRTVNTEAFF. CDR3 coding DNA: TGCGCCAGCAGTGAGTCCCCCCGAACAGTGAACACTGAAGCTTTCTTT. V gene TRBV10-1 combines with J gene TRBJ1-1; D is unclear. V dropped 0 bases and J dropped 0 bases, with 11 bases sitting between them. The germline V gene encodes CDR1 WNHNN and CDR2 SYGVQD (reference sequence). The CDR3 extends over 16 amino acids.